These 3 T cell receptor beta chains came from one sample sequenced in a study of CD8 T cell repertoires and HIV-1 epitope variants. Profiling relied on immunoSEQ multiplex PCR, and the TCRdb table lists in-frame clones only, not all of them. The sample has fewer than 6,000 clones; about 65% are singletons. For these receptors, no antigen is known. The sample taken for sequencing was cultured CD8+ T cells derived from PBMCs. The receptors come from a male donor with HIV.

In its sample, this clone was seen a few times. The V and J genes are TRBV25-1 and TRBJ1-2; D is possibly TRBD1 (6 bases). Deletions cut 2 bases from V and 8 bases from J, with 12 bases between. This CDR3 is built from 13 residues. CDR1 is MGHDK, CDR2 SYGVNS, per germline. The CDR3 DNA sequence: TGTGCCAGCAGTGAACCCCCAGGGGACGGCTACACCTTC. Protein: CASSEPPGDGYTF.

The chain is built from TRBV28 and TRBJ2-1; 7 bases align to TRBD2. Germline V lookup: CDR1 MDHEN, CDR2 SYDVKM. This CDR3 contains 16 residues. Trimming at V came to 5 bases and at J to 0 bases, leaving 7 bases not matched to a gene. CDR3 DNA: TGTGCCAGCAGTGGGTTCGGCGGGAGCTCCTACAATGAGCAGTTCTTC. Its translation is CASSGFGGSSYNEQFF.

The CDR3 DNA is TGTGCCAGCAGCTTAACGGTCGCTAGCGGGGGGTCTGAGCAGTACTTC. Residues: CASSLTVASGGSEQYF. This chain uses TRBV7-3 with TRBJ2-7, with 11 bases aligning to TRBD2. The germline CDR1 and CDR2 sequences are SGHTA and FQGTGA. CDR3 length: 16 residues. The V gene end was trimmed by 0 bases and the J gene end by 7 bases; junction bases not matched to a gene: 8.